The TCR beta chain described here comes from a study of early T cells in non-severe SARS-CoV-2 infection. For the study at large: RNA in bulk from unsorted whole blood was sequenced, and chains were unpaired.

Unique molecular identifiers were affixed to single, distinct cDNA molecules. TCRdb redid the calling of the 5' RACE reads with MiXCR, one entry per CDR3 protein. The sample has about 83,000 distinct CDR3 sequences, around an eighth seen once. This clonotype ranks as medium-sized. Its specificity is not known. The CDR3 loop spans 14 amino acids. V was cut by 8 bases and J by 6 bases, with 16 bases left in between. Germline assignment: CDR1 MNHEY and CDR2 SVGEGT. Study observations and caveats: Database matching using VDJdb favored anti-spike CD8 responses, with private and CD4 specificities left missing.

This rearrangement joins TRBV6-2 or TRBV6-3 to TRBJ2-2; tentative D call: TRBD2 (6 bases). The sequenced material came from whole blood. The TCR originated in an adult who was a healthcare worker with PCR-confirmed SARS-CoV-2 infection or an uninfected control (not recorded which). CDR3 in amino acids: CASHLGGTAGELFF. As DNA, the CDR3 is TGTGCCAGCCATCTAGGCGGGACGGCCGGGGAGCTGTTTTTT.